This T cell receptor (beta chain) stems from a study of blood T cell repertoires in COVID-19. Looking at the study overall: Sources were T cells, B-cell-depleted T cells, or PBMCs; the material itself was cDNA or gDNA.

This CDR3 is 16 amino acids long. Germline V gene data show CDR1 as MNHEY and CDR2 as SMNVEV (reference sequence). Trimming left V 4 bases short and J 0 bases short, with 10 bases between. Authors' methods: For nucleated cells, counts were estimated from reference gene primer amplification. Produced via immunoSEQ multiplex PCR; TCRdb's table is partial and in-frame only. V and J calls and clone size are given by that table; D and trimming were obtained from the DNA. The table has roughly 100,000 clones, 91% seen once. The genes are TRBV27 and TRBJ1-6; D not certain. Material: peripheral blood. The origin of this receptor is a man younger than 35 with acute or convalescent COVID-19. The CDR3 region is CASSSSRISYNSPLHF. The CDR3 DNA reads TGTGCCAGCAGTTCATCCAGGATCTCCTATAATTCACCCCTCCACTTT.